These 8 T cell receptor beta chains were sequenced from one sample in a study of identifying expanded T cells in peripheral blood. Produced via immunoSEQ multiplex PCR; TCRdb's table is partial and in-frame only. The sample holds more than 80,000 clones, about 91% seen once. The sequenced material came from blood. The receptor set was obtained from a person aged 18 to 69 in good health.

This chain uses TRBV5-8 with TRBJ1-4; TRBD1 matches 9 bases. Germline CDR1 reads SGHTS; CDR2 reads YDEGEE. After removal of 6 bases from V and 0 bases from J, the junction contained 6 bases not matched to a gene. The CDR3 is 16 amino acids. CDR3: CASILWDRATNEKLFF. The DNA of the CDR3 is TGTGCCAGCATCCTTTGGGACAGGGCAACTAATGAAAAACTGTTTTTT.

V gene TRBV28 combines with J gene TRBJ1-4; 10 positions agree with TRBD1. Germline V gene lookup returns CDR1 MDHEN and CDR2 SYDVKM. This CDR3 is 15 amino acids long. The V gene end was trimmed by 3 bases and the J gene end by 8 bases; junction bases not matched to a gene: 6. CDR3 loop: CASSFSGTGAEKLFF. The CDR3 nucleotides are TGTGCCAGCAGTTTCTCCGGGACAGGGGCCGAAAAACTGTTTTTT.

The chain has TRBV4-3 and TRBJ2-7; D gene unclear. There are 16 residues in the CDR3. Germline V lookup: CDR1 LGHNA, CDR2 YSLEER. V lost 4 bases to trimming and J lost 0 bases, with 16 bases between them. The CDR3 DNA follows: TGCGCCAGCAGCCGTTCTGTTTCGGCACCCTCCTACGAGCAGTACTTC. As protein: CASSRSVSAPSYEQYF.

The rearrangement joins TRBV9 to TRBJ2-3; a weak D match, TRBD1 (7 bases). V dropped 3 bases and J dropped 0 bases, with 11 bases sitting between them. The CDR3 extends over 15 amino acids. CDR1 is SGDLS and CDR2 is YYNGEE in the germline V gene. The CDR3 sequence: CASSEQGTSTDTQYF. The CDR3 DNA reads as TGTGCCAGCAGCGAACAGGGGACTAGCACAGATACGCAGTATTTT. The variable domain in full, completed from reference TRBV9 and TRBJ2-3, reads DSGVTQTPKHLITATGQRVTLRCSPRSGDLSVYWYQQSLDQGLQFLIQYYNGEERAKGNILERFSAQQFPDLHSELNLSSLELGDSALYFCASSEQGTSTDTQYFGPGTRLTVL.

The chain couples TRBV4-3 to TRBJ2-2; 8 positions match TRBD2. V was pared by 0 bases and J by 5 bases, with 11 bases of the junction left unmatched. CDR1 LGHNA and CDR2 YSLEER come from the germline V gene. CDR3 length: 18 residues. CDR3 coding DNA: TGCGCCAGCAGCCAAGATTTCGCGGGAGGCCTCGTTACCGGGGAGCTGTTTTTT. This sequence encodes CASSQDFAGGLVTGELFF.

This clone was observed once. The rearrangement links TRBV5-6 to TRBJ1-4, with D perhaps matching TRBD1 (6 bases). The CDR3 is 13 residues long. Looked up from germline, CDR1 is SGHDT and CDR2 is YYEEEE. Trimming took off 3 bases at V and 7 bases at J, with 10 bases between the two ends. The CDR3 region is CASSSARGEKLFF. CDR3 DNA sequence: TGTGCCAGCAGCTCGGCCAGGGGTGAAAAACTGTTTTTT.

The chain combines TRBV11-2 with TRBJ1-4; TRBD1 might be the D (5 bases). CDR3 length: 16 residues. Germline V gives CDR1 SGHAT, CDR2 FQNNGV. The V end was cut by 2 bases, the J end by 0 bases, with 10 bases between. CDR3 sequence (DNA): TGTGCCAGCAGCTTAACCGAACAGGCAACTAATGAAAAACTGTTTTTT. Its translation is CASSLTEQATNEKLFF.

The chain combines TRBV28 with TRBJ1-5, with D perhaps matching TRBD1 (5 bases). CDR1 and CDR2 from the germline V gene are MDHEN and SYDVKM. V was trimmed by 3 bases and J by 2 bases, leaving 11 bases between them. This CDR3 is built from 15 residues. Written as DNA, the CDR3 is TGTGCCAGCAGTTTTTCCAGGGCTGGCAATCAGCCCCAGCATTTT. It yields the protein CASSFSRAGNQPQHF.